These T cell receptor beta chains were read from a single sample in a study of cytomegalovirus exposure and HLA in healthy donors. Profiling relied on immunoSEQ multiplex PCR, and the TCRdb table lists in-frame clones only, not all of them. The data contain 100,000 or so clones, around 80% of them singletons. The material sequenced was PBMCs. These receptors were taken from a male donor in good health and CMV-seronegative. The CDR3 runs from the conserved cysteine through the conserved F or W. Fields, in order: J gene, V gene, CDR3 protein.

j_gene: TRBJ2-1
v_gene: TRBV5-1
CDR3aa: CASSSALAGAYNEQFF

j_gene: TRBJ2-1
v_gene: TRBV13
CDR3aa: CASSGGYSSYNEQFF

j_gene: TRBJ2-7
v_gene: TRBV11-2
CDR3aa: CASRKQATYEQYF

j_gene: TRBJ2-7
v_gene: TRBV30
CDR3aa: CAWSSGLAGAYEQYF

j_gene: TRBJ1-1
v_gene: TRBV7-3
CDR3aa: CASSPGTGLGYTEAFF

j_gene: TRBJ2-5
v_gene: TRBV7-2
CDR3aa: CASSSNRGQETQYF

j_gene: TRBJ2-4
v_gene: TRBV7-2
CDR3aa: CASSLDGRGGQNIQYF

j_gene: TRBJ2-1
v_gene: TRBV5-1
CDR3aa: CASSLVGGDSSYNEQFF

j_gene: TRBJ1-2
v_gene: TRBV5-1
CDR3aa: CASSRGTEPYGYTF

j_gene: TRBJ2-5
v_gene: TRBV5-4
CDR3aa: CASSPPGEETQYF

j_gene: TRBJ2-2
v_gene: TRBV10-3
CDR3aa: CATGSSKTNTGELFF

j_gene: TRBJ1-2
v_gene: TRBV19
CDR3aa: CASSPSGWGGKGYTF

j_gene: TRBJ1-1
v_gene: TRBV29-1
CDR3aa: CSVEKGERAFF

j_gene: TRBJ1-2
v_gene: TRBV2
CDR3aa: CASIPDRVNYGYTF

j_gene: TRBJ2-3
v_gene: TRBV6-1
CDR3aa: CASSGGQPGHTQYF

j_gene: TRBJ2-7
v_gene: TRBV18
CDR3aa: CASSLRDYSYEQYF

j_gene: TRBJ2-2
v_gene: TRBV9
CDR3aa: CASSVDRTRNTGELFF

j_gene: TRBJ2-1
v_gene: TRBV7-9
CDR3aa: CASSPPASGSYNEQFF

j_gene: TRBJ2-5
v_gene: TRBV5-8
CDR3aa: CASSPDNNNQETQYF

j_gene: TRBJ2-3
v_gene: TRBV15
CDR3aa: CATSTLARTDTQYF

j_gene: TRBJ2-3
v_gene: TRBV6-1
CDR3aa: CASSEAPGPPDTQYF

j_gene: TRBJ2-3
v_gene: TRBV5-6
CDR3aa: CASSPGLAASTDTQYF